This T cell receptor beta chain was documented in a study of cytomegalovirus exposure and HLA in healthy donors. Vbeta (60) and Jbeta (13) primers were used in the PCR. Methods used by the authors: Later work found 65 million to 100 million unique TCR beta chains, with roughly 11 million shared. Method: immunoSEQ multiplex PCR; TCRdb's copy keeps in-frame clones and lacks some. V, J and clone size were drawn from that table, and D and trimming were deduced from the DNA. The table has around 94,000 clones, around 60% seen once; the top ten hold approximately 4.8%. On this clone: Its antigen remains unknown.

Whole-study findings and limits: TCR beta V- and J-gene trimming was later associated with a missense DCLRE1C variant.

The CDR3 has 12 residues. Germline V gene data show CDR1 as MNHEY and CDR2 as SVGAGI. Trimming shortened V by 5 bases and J by 2 bases, and 7 bases separated the two germline ends. This clonotype originated in a human donor in good health. The V call is TRBV6-5, the J call TRBJ2-7, with TRBD1 as a possible D gene (5 bases). Sequenced: PBMCs. The CDR3 DNA reads TGTGCCAGCAGTAAGGGGACCTACGAGCAGTACTTC. Amino acid sequence: CASSKGTYEQYF.